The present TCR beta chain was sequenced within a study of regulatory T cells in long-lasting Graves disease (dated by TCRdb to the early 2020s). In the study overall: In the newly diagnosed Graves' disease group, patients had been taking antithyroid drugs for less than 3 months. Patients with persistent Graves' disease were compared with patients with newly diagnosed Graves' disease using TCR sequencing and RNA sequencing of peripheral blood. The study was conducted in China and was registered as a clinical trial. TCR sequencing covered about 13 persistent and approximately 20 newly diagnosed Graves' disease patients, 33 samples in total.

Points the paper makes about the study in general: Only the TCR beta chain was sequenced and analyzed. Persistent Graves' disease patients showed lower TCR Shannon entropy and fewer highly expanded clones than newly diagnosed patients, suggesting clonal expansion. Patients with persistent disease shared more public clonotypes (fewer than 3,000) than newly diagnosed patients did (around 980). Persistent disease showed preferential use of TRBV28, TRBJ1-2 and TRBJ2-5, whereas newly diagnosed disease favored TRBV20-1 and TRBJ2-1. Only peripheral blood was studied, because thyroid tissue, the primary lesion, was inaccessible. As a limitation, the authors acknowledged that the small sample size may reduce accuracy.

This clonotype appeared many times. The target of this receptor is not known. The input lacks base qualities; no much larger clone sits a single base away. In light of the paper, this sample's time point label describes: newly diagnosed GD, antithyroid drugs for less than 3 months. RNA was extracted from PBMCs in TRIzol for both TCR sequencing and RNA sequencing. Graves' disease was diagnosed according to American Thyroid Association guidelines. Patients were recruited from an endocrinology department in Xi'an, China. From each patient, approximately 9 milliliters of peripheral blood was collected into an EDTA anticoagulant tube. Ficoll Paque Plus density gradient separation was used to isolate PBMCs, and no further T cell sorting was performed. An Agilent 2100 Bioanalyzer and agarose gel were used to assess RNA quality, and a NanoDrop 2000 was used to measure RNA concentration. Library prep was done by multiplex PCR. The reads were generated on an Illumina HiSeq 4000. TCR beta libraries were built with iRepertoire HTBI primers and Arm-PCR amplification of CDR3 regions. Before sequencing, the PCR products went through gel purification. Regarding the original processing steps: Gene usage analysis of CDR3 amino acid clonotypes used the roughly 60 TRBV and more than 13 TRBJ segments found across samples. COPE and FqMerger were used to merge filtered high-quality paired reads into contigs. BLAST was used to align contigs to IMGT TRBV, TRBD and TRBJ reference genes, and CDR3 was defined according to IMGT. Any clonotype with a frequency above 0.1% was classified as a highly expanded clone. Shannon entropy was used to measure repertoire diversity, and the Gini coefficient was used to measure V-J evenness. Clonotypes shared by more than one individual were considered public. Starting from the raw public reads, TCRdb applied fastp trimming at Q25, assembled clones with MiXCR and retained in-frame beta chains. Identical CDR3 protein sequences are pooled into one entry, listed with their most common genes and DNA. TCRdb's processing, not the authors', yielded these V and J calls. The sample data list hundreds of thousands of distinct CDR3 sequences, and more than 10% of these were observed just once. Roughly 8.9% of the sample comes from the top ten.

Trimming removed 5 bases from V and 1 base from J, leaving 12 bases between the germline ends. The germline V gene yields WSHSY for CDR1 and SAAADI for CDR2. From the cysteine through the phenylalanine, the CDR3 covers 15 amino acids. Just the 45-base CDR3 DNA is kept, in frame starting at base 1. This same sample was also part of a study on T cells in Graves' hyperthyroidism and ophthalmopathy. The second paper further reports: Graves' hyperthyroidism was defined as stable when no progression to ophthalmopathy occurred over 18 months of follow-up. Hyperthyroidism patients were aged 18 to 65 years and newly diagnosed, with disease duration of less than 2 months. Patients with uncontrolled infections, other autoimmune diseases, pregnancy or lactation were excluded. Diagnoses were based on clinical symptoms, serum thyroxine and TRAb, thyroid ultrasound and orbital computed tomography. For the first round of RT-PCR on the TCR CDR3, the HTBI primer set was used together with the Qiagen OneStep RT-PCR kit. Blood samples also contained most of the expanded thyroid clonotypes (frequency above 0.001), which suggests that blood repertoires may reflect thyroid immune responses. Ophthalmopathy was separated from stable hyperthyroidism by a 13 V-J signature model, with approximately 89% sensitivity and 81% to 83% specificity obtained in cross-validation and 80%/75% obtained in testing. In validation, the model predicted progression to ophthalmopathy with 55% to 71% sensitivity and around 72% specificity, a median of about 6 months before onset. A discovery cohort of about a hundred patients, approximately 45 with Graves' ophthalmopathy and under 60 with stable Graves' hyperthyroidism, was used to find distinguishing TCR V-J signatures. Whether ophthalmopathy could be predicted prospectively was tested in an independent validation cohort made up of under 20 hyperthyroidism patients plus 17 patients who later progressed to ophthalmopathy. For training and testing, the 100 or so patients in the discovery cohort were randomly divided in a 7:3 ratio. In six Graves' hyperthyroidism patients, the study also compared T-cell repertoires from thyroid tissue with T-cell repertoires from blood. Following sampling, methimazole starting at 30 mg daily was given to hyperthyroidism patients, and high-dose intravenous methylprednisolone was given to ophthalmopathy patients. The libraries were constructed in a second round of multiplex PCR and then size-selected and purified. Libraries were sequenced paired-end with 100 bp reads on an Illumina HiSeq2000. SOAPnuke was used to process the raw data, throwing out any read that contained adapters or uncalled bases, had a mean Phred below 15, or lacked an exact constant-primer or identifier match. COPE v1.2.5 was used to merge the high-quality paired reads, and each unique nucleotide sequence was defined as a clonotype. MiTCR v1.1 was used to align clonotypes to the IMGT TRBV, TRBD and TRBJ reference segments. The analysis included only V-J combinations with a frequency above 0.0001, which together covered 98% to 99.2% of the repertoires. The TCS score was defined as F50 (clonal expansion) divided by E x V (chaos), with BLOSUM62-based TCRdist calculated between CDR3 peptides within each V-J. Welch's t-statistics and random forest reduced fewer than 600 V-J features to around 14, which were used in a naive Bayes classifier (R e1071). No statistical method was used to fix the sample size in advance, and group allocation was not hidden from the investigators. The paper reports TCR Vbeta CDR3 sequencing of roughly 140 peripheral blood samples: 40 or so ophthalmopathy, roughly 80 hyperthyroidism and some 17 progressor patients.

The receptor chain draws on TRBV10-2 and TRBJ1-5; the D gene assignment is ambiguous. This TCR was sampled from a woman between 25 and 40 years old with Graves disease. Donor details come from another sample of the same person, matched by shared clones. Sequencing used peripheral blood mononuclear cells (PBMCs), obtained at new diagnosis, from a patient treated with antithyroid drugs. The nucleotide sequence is TGCGCCAGCAGTCACGGGGTTTTGAGCAATCAGCCCCAGCATTTT. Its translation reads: CASSHGVLSNQPQHF.